The 30 T cell receptor beta chains below were found in one sample sequenced in a study of T cells in Graves' hyperthyroidism and ophthalmopathy. It was RNA transcripts that yielded the amplified TCR beta CDR3 regions. The TCR CDR3 was amplified in a first-round RT-PCR using the HTBI primer set. MiXCR was run by TCRdb on the multiplex PCR reads, yielding one entry per CDR3 protein. The sample consists of roughly 570,000 distinct CDR3 sequences, around 45% of them appearing once. The sequenced sample consisted of peripheral blood or thyroid tissue (not recorded which). All receptors derive from an adult woman with Graves' disease, either hyperthyroidism or ophthalmopathy (not recorded which).

The chain recombines TRBV9 with TRBJ2-6; 7 bases agree with TRBD1. Germline CDR1 and CDR2: SGDLS and YYNGEE. V lost 4 bases to trimming and J lost 15 bases; unmatched junction nucleotides: 10. The CDR3 has 13 amino acids. This chain's CDR3 is CASSLRQGEPLTF. CDR3 coding DNA: TGTGCCAGCAGCTTGCGTCAGGGGGAGCCCCTGACTTTC.

V usage is TRBV6-5 and J usage is TRBJ1-4, with a tentative D call TRBD1 (6 bases). Per the germline V gene, CDR1 is MNHEY and CDR2 is SVGAGI. The V end was cut by 2 bases, the J end by 10 bases, with 17 bases between. The CDR3 has 15 amino acids. The CDR3 nucleotides are TGTGCCAGCAGTTACGGCAGCAGGGGACGGGCAAAACTGTTTTTT. Translating gives CASSYGSRGRAKLFF.

This clonotype was counted ten times or more. This chain connects TRBV5-1 to TRBJ1-4, with 7 bases aligning to TRBD1. From germline, CDR1 is SGHRS and CDR2 YFSETQ. V trimming: 3 bases; J trimming: 6 bases; junction bases outside the gene matches: 8. CDR3 size: 15 residues. CDR3 bases: TGCGCCAGCAGCTGGGGACCTACAGGGGATGAAAAACTGTTTTTT. It encodes CASSWGPTGDEKLFF.

This chain joins TRBV29-1 and TRBJ2-6, with D hard to call. CDR3 size: 13 residues. Germline V gene sequence: CDR1 SQVTM, CDR2 ANQGSEA. With 2 bases removed from V and 0 bases from J, the gap between germline ends came to 2 bases. The CDR3 sequence: CSVEISGANVLTF. The DNA for the CDR3 is TGCAGCGTTGAAATCTCTGGGGCCAACGTCCTGACTTTC.

This clonotype was found many times. V gene TRBV7-6 combines with J gene TRBJ2-7, with 9 bases lining up with TRBD2. Germline V gene data show CDR1 as SGHVS and CDR2 as FNYEAQ. This CDR3 is 16 amino acids long. After removal of 3 bases from V and 5 bases from J, the junction contained 11 bases not matched to a gene. The CDR3 DNA follows: TGTGCCAGCAGCTTGACTAGCGGAGAAGGGGCTAACGAGCAGTACTTC. Its translation: CASSLTSGEGANEQYF.

This clonotype was seen at least ten times. This rearrangement joins TRBV7-2 to TRBJ2-5, with 12 bases matching TRBD2. The germline gives CDR1 SGHTA, CDR2 FQGNSA. With 6 bases clipped from V and 7 bases from J, the junction kept 9 bases outside the gene matches. CDR3 length: 15 residues. The CDR3 nucleotides are TGTGCCAGCAGTACCGGACTAGCGGGAACCGGGACCCAGTACTTC. It encodes CASSTGLAGTGTQYF.

At least ten counts were recorded for this clonotype. V is TRBV19 and J is TRBJ1-5; D perhaps matches TRBD1 (6 bases). The CDR3 is 16 residues long. Germline V CDR1 and CDR2: LNHDA, SQIVND (reference sequence). Trimming took 4 bases from V and 6 from J, leaving 19 bases between them. The DNA of the CDR3 is TGTGCCAGTAGTACCGGACAGCAGGTTGGTAGTCAGCCCCAGCATTTT. It yields the protein CASSTGQQVGSQPQHF.

This clonotype was found a few times. The V call is TRBV29-1, the J call TRBJ1-1; D may be TRBD1 (5 bases). V lost 7 bases and J 1 base, leaving 13 bases between the germline ends. CDR1 SQVTM and CDR2 ANQGSEA come from the germline V gene. The CDR3 extends over 13 amino acids. CDR3 in amino acids: CSGGRQRNTEAFF. CDR3 DNA: TGCAGCGGGGGGAGGCAACGGAACACTGAAGCTTTCTTT.

This clonotype was counted ten times or more. V is TRBV7-9 and J is TRBJ2-7; weak D call: TRBD1 (5 bases). Trimming pared 0 bases from V and 3 bases from J, leaving 12 bases between. The CDR3 is made up of 15 amino acids. Germline lookup yields CDR1 SEHNR and CDR2 FQNEAQ (reference sequence). CDR3 region: CASSLAGNRRYEQYF. CDR3 nucleotide sequence: TGTGCCAGCAGCTTAGCGGGGAACAGGCGCTACGAGCAGTACTTC.

This chain connects TRBV19 to TRBJ1-3, with D possibly matching TRBD1 (5 bases). The V end lost 4 bases, the J end lost 3 bases, and 10 bases lay between the germline ends. Germline V gives CDR1 LNHDA, CDR2 SQIVND (reference sequence). This CDR3 contains 14 residues. As DNA, the CDR3 is TGTGCCAGTAGTAGTAAAGGGGATGGAAACACCATATATTTT. Translated, it gives CASSSKGDGNTIYF.

This clonotype was counted many times. The chain joins TRBV5-1 to TRBJ2-5, with TRBD2 as a possible D gene (6 bases). The CDR3 has 13 amino acids. The V and J ends lost 6 bases and 5 bases respectively, with 14 bases between them. CDR1 is SGHRS, CDR2 YFSETQ, per germline. CDR3 amino acids: CASTVAGRETQYF. The CDR3 DNA sequence: TGCGCCAGCACGGTGGCGGGACGGGAGACCCAGTACTTC.

Many counts were recorded for this clonotype. The CDR3 is CASTRRFGRDHQPQHF. Here the CDR3 DNA reads TGTGCCAGCACCCGTCGCTTTGGCAGGGACCATCAGCCCCAGCATTTT. The V gene is TRBV28, the J gene TRBJ1-5, with D perhaps TRBD1 (5 bases). Germline-derived CDR1 and CDR2 are MDHEN and SYDVKM. The CDR3 consists of 16 residues. V was shortened by 7 bases and J by 5 bases, with 21 bases between the two germline ends.

The chain has TRBV2 and TRBJ2-6, with TRBD1 as a possible D gene (6 bases). This CDR3 is 10 amino acids long. Trimming pared 7 bases from V and 17 bases from J, leaving 12 bases between. Looked up from germline, CDR1 is SNHLY and CDR2 is FYNNEI. DNA for the CDR3: TGTGCCAGCATGCCACAGGGAATGACTTTC. Translating it yields CASMPQGMTF.

This clonotype was detected ten times or more. This chain uses TRBV4-1 with TRBJ2-5; 10 bases are a match to TRBD1. The ends lost 2 bases at V and 7 bases at J; junction bases unmatched: 10. The CDR3 totals 16 residues. The germline gives CDR1 MGHRA, CDR2 YSYEKL. CDR3 amino acids: CASSQNSGTGVVTQYF. In DNA form, the CDR3 reads TGCGCCAGCAGCCAAAACTCCGGGACAGGGGTGGTGACCCAGTACTTC.

CDR3 loop: CATGGQGDSPLHF. The CDR3 DNA sequence: TGTGCCACCGGGGGACAGGGGGACTCACCCCTCCACTTT. This chain joins TRBV10-3 and TRBJ1-6; 11 nucleotides agree with TRBD1. J was trimmed by 10 bases and V by 10 bases; bases with no gene match: 6. The CDR3 extends over 13 amino acids. The V gene's germline CDR1 is ENHRY and CDR2 SYGVKD.

In its sample, this clonotype was seen many times. The V gene is TRBV12-3 or TRBV12-4, the J gene TRBJ2-5, with 8 bases fitting TRBD1. V lost 5 bases to trimming and J lost 4 bases; unmatched junction nucleotides: 3. The CDR3 contains 13 residues. The CDR3, as DNA: TGTGCCAGCAGTGCGGACAGGGTAGAGACCCAGTACTTC. Translated: CASSADRVETQYF.

The genes are TRBV28 and TRBJ2-7; D remains unclear. The germline gives CDR1 MDHEN, CDR2 SYDVKM. This CDR3 spans 16 amino acids. Trimming removed 2 bases at V and 6 bases at J, with 20 bases between. Here the CDR3 DNA reads TGTGCCAGCAGTTTACCCCCTCGAGGCCGATCATTCGAGCAGTACTTC. It codes for CASSLPPRGRSFEQYF.

This clonotype was seen repeatedly, ten times or more. The V call is TRBV20-1, the J call TRBJ1-6; D ambiguous. The CDR3 runs 14 residues. V was trimmed by 6 bases and J by 7 bases, leaving 16 bases between them. Germline lookup yields CDR1 DFQATT and CDR2 SNEGSKA (reference sequence). The CDR3 protein is CSAAPPGPNSPLHF. CDR3 nucleotide sequence: TGCAGTGCCGCACCGCCGGGCCCAAATTCACCCCTCCACTTT.

V is TRBV29-1 and J is TRBJ1-2, with 9 positions matching TRBD1. J gave up 4 bases and V 8 bases, and 8 bases lay outside the gene matches. The length of the CDR3 is 13 residues. CDR1 and CDR2 from the germline V gene are SQVTM and ANQGSEA. CDR3 bases: TGCAGCAGTGAAGGGACAGGGACCTATGGCTACACCTTC. This sequence encodes CSSEGTGTYGYTF.

This clonotype showed up just a few times. The chain is built from TRBV7-9 and TRBJ1-1, with D uncertain. CDR1 and CDR2 (germline): SEHNR, FQNEAQ (reference sequence). The CDR3 sequence is 14 residues long. Trimming removed 5 bases at V and 1 base at J, with 11 bases between. The CDR3 sequence: CASSPGRSNTEAFF. The CDR3 bases are TGTGCCAGCAGCCCAGGACGGTCGAACACTGAAGCTTTCTTT.

This clonotype was counted ten times or more. This sequence joins TRBV20-1 and TRBJ2-5, with a tentative D call TRBD2 (6 bases). The germline V and J ends were trimmed by 4 bases and 2 bases, with 17 bases remaining between them. Germline V gene sequence: CDR1 DFQATT, CDR2 SNEGSKA (reference sequence). The CDR3 consists of 15 residues. In nucleotides, the CDR3 is TGCAGTGCTATTGGGTTAGCGGCTTTACAAGAGACCCAGTACTTC. Residues: CSAIGLAALQETQYF.

About this clonotype itself: The conserved phenylalanine or tryptophan is not found at the CDR3 terminus, so this likely reflects a read error. The chain employs TRBV19 and TRBJ1-1; 8 bases map to TRBD1. From germline, CDR1 is LNHDA and CDR2 SQIVND (reference sequence). The trim removed 7 bases at V and 2 bases at J, leaving 6 bases unmatched. This CDR3 contains 14 residues. The chain's CDR3 is CASKKGQGNTEAFL. CDR3 nucleotides: TGTGCCAGTAAAAAAGGACAGGGAAACACTGAAGCTTTCCTT.

V usage is TRBV29-1 and J usage is TRBJ2-2; D unclear. This CDR3 comprises 14 residues. The germline gives CDR1 SQVTM, CDR2 ANQGSEA. The V end lost 5 bases, the J end lost 0 bases, and 10 bases lay between the germline ends. The CDR3 reads CSVSWATNTGELFF. The CDR3, as DNA: TGCAGCGTTAGCTGGGCGACGAACACCGGGGAGCTGTTTTTT.

The CDR3, as DNA: TGTGCCAGCAGTGGGGACAGGGATGGCTATGGCTACACCTTC. This gives the protein CASSGDRDGYGYTF. The genes are TRBV7-6 and TRBJ1-2, with 9 bases that match TRBD1. Germline trimming cut 6 bases from V and 4 bases from J; bases unmatched to any gene: 6. CDR1 and CDR2 (germline): SGHVS, FNYEAQ. The CDR3 is 14 amino acids.

At least ten counts were recorded for this clonotype. The V gene is TRBV5-1, the J gene TRBJ1-4; 7 bases fit TRBD1. The ends lost 4 bases at V and 5 bases at J; junction bases unmatched: 8. There are 15 residues in the CDR3. Germline lookup yields CDR1 SGHRS and CDR2 YFSETQ. In DNA form, the CDR3 reads TGCGCCAGCAGCCGTGCCGGGACAGACAATGAAAAACTGTTTTTT. Its translation is CASSRAGTDNEKLFF.

This clonotype was recorded only once. The V gene is TRBV30, the J gene TRBJ1-3; tentative D call: TRBD1 (6 bases). This CDR3 has 16 amino acids. CDR1 is GTSNPN and CDR2 is SVGIG in the germline V gene (reference sequence). V was clipped by 4 bases and J by 3 bases, with 19 bases between them. CDR3 residues: CAWTRGLGGGGNTIYF. CDR3 nucleotides: TGTGCCTGGACCCGTGGGTTAGGGGGAGGTGGAAACACCATATATTTT.

The V call is TRBV9, the J call TRBJ1-4; no reliable D call. The CDR3 spans 14 residues. Trimming cost V 3 bases and J 6 bases, with 12 bases left between them. Germline lookup yields CDR1 SGDLS and CDR2 YYNGEE. This chain's CDR3 is CASSAGPGYEKLFF. CDR3 sequence (DNA): TGTGCCAGCAGCGCCGGGCCAGGATATGAAAAACTGTTTTTT.

The chain recombines TRBV2 with TRBJ1-5; TRBD1 might be the D (5 bases). The CDR3 extends over 14 amino acids. Germline V gene data show CDR1 as SNHLY and CDR2 as FYNNEI. Trimming left V 6 bases short and J 4 bases short, with 13 bases between. Here the CDR3 DNA reads TGTGCCAGCAGCGAACGGGGGAGGAATCAGCCCCAGCATTTT. It specifies CASSERGRNQPQHF.

To note about this clonotype: Mismatch with germline at one junction end may stem from a read error. The chain links TRBV10-3 to TRBJ2-7, with 8 bases aligning to TRBD1. CDR3 length: 13 amino acids. Per germline, CDR1 ENHRY and CDR2 SYGVKD. This CDR3 is CASRGQGSHEQYF. As DNA, the CDR3 is TGTGCCAGCAGAGGACAGGGCTCCCACGAGCAGTACTTC.

The table lists this clonotype with a few counts. The chain recombines TRBV7-2 with TRBJ2-2, with 11 positions matching TRBD2. The CDR3 length is 15 residues. V was clipped by 4 bases and J by 6 bases; unmatched bases: 4. The germline gives CDR1 SGHTA, CDR2 FQGNSA. CDR3 loop: CASSSGTSGAGELFF. DNA for the CDR3: TGTGCCAGCAGCTCAGGGACTAGCGGCGCCGGGGAGCTGTTTTTT.